These 22 T cell receptor beta chains originate from one sample sequenced in a study of vaccination effects on CD4 cells after COVID-19. Antigens of these TCRs are unknown. ViraFEST expansion of antigen-specific CD4+ T cells with viral peptide pools preceded sequencing. Subsequent to roughly 9 days of culture, CD4+ T cells were isolated. Vaccinated participants had no history of SARS-CoV-2 infection and tested negative for nucleocapsid antibodies. Profiled with immunoSEQ multiplex PCR; TCRdb holds only in-frame clones, not every one. Of under 80,000 clones in the sample, about 79% are singletons; the top ten hold about 11%. This specimen consisted of CD4+ T cells from PBMCs cultured with SARS-CoV-2 spike peptides, obtained before COVID-19 vaccination. Every receptor here comes from a human donor who received a COVID-19 vaccine.

The chain has TRBV6-4 and TRBJ2-2; 7 positions agree with TRBD2. From germline, CDR1 is MRHNA and CDR2 SNTAGT. After removal of 2 bases from V and 13 bases from J, the junction contained 10 bases not matched to a gene. This CDR3 comprises 14 residues. CDR3 protein: CASSDGTNNIMLFF. The CDR3, as DNA: TGTGCCAGCAGTGACGGGACTAATAATATTATGCTGTTTTTT.

The V and J genes are TRBV12-3 or TRBV12-4 and TRBJ2-5, with 11 bases that match TRBD1. This CDR3 has 12 amino acids. V was clipped by 10 bases and J by 9 bases; unmatched bases: 7. CDR3 amino acids: CANPRDRGSQYF. As DNA, the CDR3 is TGTGCCAACCCCCGGGACAGGGGGTCCCAGTACTTC.

The V gene is TRBV19, the J gene TRBJ2-3; 15 nucleotides agree with TRBD2. The trim removed 8 bases at V and 2 bases at J, leaving 8 bases unmatched. The CDR3 spans 17 residues. Germline V gives CDR1 LNHDA, CDR2 SQIVND (reference sequence). In DNA, the CDR3 is TGTGCCAGTCGGGGACTAGCGGGGGGAAAAATCACAGATACGCAGTATTTT. As protein: CASRGLAGGKITDTQYF.

This clone was recorded a few times. The chain has TRBV7-9 and TRBJ1-1, with D tentatively TRBD1 (5 bases). The V end was cut by 1 base, the J end by 11 bases, with 8 bases between. This CDR3 is built from 11 residues. CDR1 is SEHNR, CDR2 FQNEAQ, per germline (reference sequence). The CDR3 loop is CASSLEGRAFF. In DNA, the CDR3 is TGTGCCAGCAGCTTAGAGGGGCGGGCTTTCTTT.

This clone appeared a few times. The CDR3 loop is CAPEGGSYEQYV. DNA for the CDR3: TGTGCCCCCGAGGGGGGATCCTACGAGCAGTACGTC. This chain uses TRBV12-5 with TRBJ2-7; D is possibly TRBD1 or TRBD2 (6 bases each). The length of the CDR3 is 12 residues. The germline CDR1 and CDR2 sequences are LGHNT and FRNRAP.

The chain recombines TRBV2 with TRBJ2-5, with TRBD1 matching 7 bases. Germline CDR1 and CDR2: SNHLY and FYNNEI. Trimming at V came to 7 bases and at J to 1 base, leaving 6 bases not matched to a gene. CDR3 size: 14 residues. CDR3 sequence: CASKGTVSQETQYF. Written as DNA, the CDR3 is TGTGCCAGCAAGGGGACAGTAAGCCAAGAGACCCAGTACTTC. Looking up the rest from reference TRBV2 and TRBJ2-5 gives the full variable domain: EPEVTQTPSHQVTQMGQEVILRCVPISNHLYFYWYRQILGQKVEFLVSFYNNEISEKSEIFDDQFSVERPDGSNFTLKIRSTKLEDSAMYFCASKGTVSQETQYFGPGTRLLVL.

This clone was detected once. CDR3 residues: CASSFPRGTSPTGELFF. In nucleotides, the CDR3 is TGCGCCAGCAGCTTCCCCCGGGGGACTAGCCCTACCGGGGAGCTGTTTTTT. The chain couples TRBV5-1 to TRBJ2-2; 9 bases line up with TRBD2. The CDR3 runs 17 residues. The germline gives CDR1 SGHRS, CDR2 YFSETQ. The J segment lost 5 bases and the V segment lost 2 bases, leaving 10 bases of the junction unmatched.

The CDR3 bases are TGTGCCTGGTCGGGCAGGGGATCCACTGAAGCTTTCTTT. Translation gives CAWSGRGSTEAFF. V is TRBV30 and J is TRBJ1-1; D perhaps matches TRBD1 (6 bases). Germline assignment: CDR1 GTSNPN and CDR2 SVGIG (reference sequence). The CDR3 is made up of 13 amino acids. V was trimmed by 5 bases and J by 4 bases, leaving 14 bases between them.

V and J are TRBV18 and TRBJ1-6, with 7 bases aligning to TRBD1. This CDR3 spans 16 amino acids. With 2 bases clipped from V and 6 bases from J, the junction kept 7 bases outside the gene matches. Germline V CDR1 and CDR2: KGHSH, LQKENI. CDR3 protein: CASSPFGGQSNSPLHF. In nucleotides, the CDR3 is TGTGCCAGCTCACCATTCGGGGGACAGTCTAATTCACCCCTCCACTTT.

This clone showed up just a few times. This sequence joins TRBV29-1 and TRBJ1-2; D is unclear. The CDR3 extends over 10 amino acids. Germline CDR1 and CDR2: SQVTM and ANQGSEA. Deletions cut 0 bases from V and 6 bases from J, with 2 bases between. The CDR3 region has the DNA TGCAGCGTTGAAGAAGATGGCTACACCTTC. Translating it yields CSVEEDGYTF.

In DNA, the CDR3 is TGTGCCAGCAGCTTACCGTACCAAGAGACCCAGTACTTC. Residues: CASSLPYQETQYF. V usage is TRBV11-2 and J usage is TRBJ2-5; D is unresolved. Germline CDR1 is SGHAT and CDR2 is FQNNGV. The CDR3 is 13 amino acids. With 2 bases removed from V and 0 bases from J, the gap between germline ends came to 4 bases.

In this sample, this clone turned up a few times. The gene calls are TRBV6-1 and TRBJ1-6; D not certain. CDR3 length: 16 amino acids. Germline V gene lookup returns CDR1 MNHNS and CDR2 SASEGT. V shed 4 bases and J shed 0 bases, with 10 bases lying between them. The CDR3 nucleotides read TGTGCCAGCAGTGGCGGCAGTAGCTCCTATAATTCACCCCTCCACTTT. It yields the protein CASSGGSSSYNSPLHF.

V is TRBV5-6 and J is TRBJ2-7; TRBD1 agrees at 9 bases. The germline CDR1 and CDR2 sequences are SGHDT and YYEEEE. Trimming at V came to 4 bases and at J to 6 bases, leaving 8 bases not matched to a gene. CDR3 length: 14 amino acids. DNA of the CDR3: TGTGCCAGCAGCCTTAACAGGGGGCAAGGCGAGCAGTACGTC. It encodes CASSLNRGQGEQYV.

The chain carries TRBV6-5 and TRBJ2-1, with D perhaps TRBD1 or TRBD2 (6 bases each). The CDR3 runs 13 residues. Trimming took 6 bases from V and 6 from J, leaving 12 bases between them. Germline V gene lookup returns CDR1 MNHEY and CDR2 SVGAGI. The CDR3 loop is CASREGGFNEQFF. The CDR3 bases are TGTGCCAGCAGAGAGGGGGGATTCAATGAGCAGTTCTTC.

CDR3 nucleotides: TGTGCCAGCAGCCCCGAGAGAGGGAACTATGGCTACACCTTC. Its protein is CASSPERGNYGYTF. The V call is TRBV7-2, the J call TRBJ1-2; D ambiguous. Germline V gene data show CDR1 as SGHTA and CDR2 as FQGNSA. V was trimmed by 5 bases and J by 2 bases, leaving 12 bases between them. This CDR3 contains 14 residues.

The chain uses TRBV5-1 and TRBJ1-5, with D possibly TRBD1 on 5 matching bases. The CDR3 is made up of 15 amino acids. CDR1 SGHRS and CDR2 YFSETQ come from the germline V gene. Trimming took off 0 bases at V and 3 bases at J, with 10 bases between the two ends. The CDR3 spells CASSLAGGPNQPQHF. The CDR3 DNA is TGCGCCAGCAGCTTGGCTGGGGGTCCCAATCAGCCCCAGCATTTT.

This clone was observed a few times. The genes are TRBV2 and TRBJ1-6; no clear D gene. The CDR3 spans 13 residues. From germline, CDR1 is SNHLY and CDR2 FYNNEI. V lost 2 bases and J lost 9, with 8 bases in between. The CDR3 is CASSELDGSPLHF. The CDR3 DNA reads as TGTGCCAGCAGTGAATTAGACGGTTCACCCCTCCACTTT.

The chain employs TRBV6-5 and TRBJ1-6; no definite D call. CDR1 and CDR2 (germline): MNHEY, SVGAGI. CDR3 size: 12 residues. The V gene lost 3 bases and the J gene lost 7 bases, with 4 bases spanning the gap. The CDR3 is CASSYSNSPLHF. CDR3 DNA: TGTGCCAGCAGTTATAGCAATTCACCCCTCCACTTT.

The CDR3 region has the DNA TGTGCCACCAGTGATTTGACGGGATCTAATGAAAAACTGTTTTTT. It is translated as CATSDLTGSNEKLFF. The genes are TRBV24-1 and TRBJ1-4; the D is unclear. CDR1 is KGHDR, CDR2 SFDVKD, per germline. CDR3 length: 15 residues. V was trimmed by 0 bases and J by 3 bases, leaving 7 bases between them.

The chain carries TRBV5-4 and TRBJ2-7; perhaps TRBD2 as D (6 bases). Trimming took 3 bases from V and 6 from J, leaving 19 bases between them. This CDR3 is 15 amino acids long. CDR1 and CDR2 from the germline V gene are SGHNT and YYREEE (reference sequence). CDR3: CASSSGSGPGVEQYV. CDR3 DNA: TGTGCCAGCAGCTCAGGCTCGGGACCGGGGGTCGAGCAGTACGTC.

This chain uses TRBV5-6 with TRBJ2-2; 10 bases match TRBD1. Germline V gene lookup returns CDR1 SGHDT and CDR2 YYEEEE. V gave up 4 bases and J gave up 3 bases; unmatched junction bases: 9. The CDR3 runs to 17 residues. CDR3 residues: CASSPSTTGGDTGELFF. The CDR3 DNA sequence: TGTGCCAGCAGCCCTTCGACGACAGGGGGCGACACCGGGGAGCTGTTTTTT.

The rearrangement uses TRBV3-1 (or the pseudogene TRBV3-2) and TRBJ2-5; D unresolved. Germline lookup yields CDR1 LGHDT and CDR2 YNNKEL (reference sequence). V lost 2 bases, J lost 2 bases, and 6 bases lay in between. CDR3 length: 13 amino acids. CDR3 region: CASSQSVQETQYF. CDR3 sequence (DNA): TGTGCCAGCAGCCAATCCGTACAAGAGACCCAGTACTTC.